This T cell receptor (beta chain) was obtained from a study of PD-1 blockade in classical Hodgkin lymphoma. Broader study findings: Newly diagnosed patients reportedly had lower baseline TCR diversity than healthy donors. Complete responders started with a diversity level that resembled newly diagnosed patients at baseline. While CD8+ TCR diversity did not rise significantly by C4D1, CD4+ TCR diversity did.

Libraries were prepared by immunoSEQ multiplex PCR; TCRdb keeps only in-frame clonotypes and omits some of them. The sample records over 75,000 clones, 90% being singletons. Indicated time point: cycle 4 day 1 (C4D1), after five to seven weeks of nivolumab. Every patient relapsed after autologous stem cell transplantation, and brentuximab vedotin exposure varied. Note on this clone: The antigen is unknown.

The germline V and J ends were trimmed by 6 bases and 0 bases, with 14 bases remaining between them. The germline gives CDR1 MDHEN, CDR2 SYDVKM. The CDR3 has 15 amino acids. This sequence joins TRBV28 and TRBJ1-1; D is unresolved. This receptor was identified in a human donor with classical Hodgkin lymphoma. The sample in question was peripheral blood mononuclear cells (PBMCs), obtained before the fourth cycle of nivolumab. This chain's CDR3 is CASSTTAGLNTEAFF. The CDR3 region has the DNA TGTGCCAGCAGCACTACAGCCGGGTTGAACACTGAAGCTTTCTTT.